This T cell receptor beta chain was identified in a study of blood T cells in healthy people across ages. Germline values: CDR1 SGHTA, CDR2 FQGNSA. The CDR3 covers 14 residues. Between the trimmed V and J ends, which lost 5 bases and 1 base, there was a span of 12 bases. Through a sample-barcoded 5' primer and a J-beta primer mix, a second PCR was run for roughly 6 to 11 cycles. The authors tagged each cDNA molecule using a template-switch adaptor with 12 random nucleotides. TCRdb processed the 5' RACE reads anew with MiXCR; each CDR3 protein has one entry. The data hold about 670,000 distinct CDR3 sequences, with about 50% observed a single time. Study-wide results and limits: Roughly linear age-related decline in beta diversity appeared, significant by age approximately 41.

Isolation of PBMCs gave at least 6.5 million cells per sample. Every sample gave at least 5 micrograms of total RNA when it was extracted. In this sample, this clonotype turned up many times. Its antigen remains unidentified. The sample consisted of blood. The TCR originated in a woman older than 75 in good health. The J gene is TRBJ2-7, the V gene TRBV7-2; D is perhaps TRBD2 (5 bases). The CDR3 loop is CASSLSGYSYEQYF. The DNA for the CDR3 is TGTGCCAGCAGCCTCAGCGGTTATTCCTACGAGCAGTACTTC.